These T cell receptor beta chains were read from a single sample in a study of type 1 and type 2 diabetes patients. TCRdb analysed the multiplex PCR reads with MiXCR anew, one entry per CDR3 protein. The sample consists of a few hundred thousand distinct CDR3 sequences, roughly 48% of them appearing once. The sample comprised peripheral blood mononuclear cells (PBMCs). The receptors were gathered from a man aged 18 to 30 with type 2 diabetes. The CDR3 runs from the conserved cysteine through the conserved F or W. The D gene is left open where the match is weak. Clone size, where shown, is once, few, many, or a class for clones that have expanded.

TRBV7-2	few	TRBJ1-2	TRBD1	CASSLGQGTGRGYTF	TGTGCCAGCAGCTTAGGACAGGGGACCGGTCGTGGCTACACCTTC
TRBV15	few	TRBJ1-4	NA	CATSVRVTNEKLFF	TGTGCCACCAGCGTTAGGGTAACTAATGAAAAACTGTTTTTT
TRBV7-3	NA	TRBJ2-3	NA	CASSLGIQEDTQYF	TGTGCCAGCAGCTTAGGCATACAGGAAGATACGCAGTATTTT
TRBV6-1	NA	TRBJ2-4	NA	CASKREAGKNIQYF	TGTGCCAGCAAGAGGGAGGCGGGCAAAAACATTCAGTACTTC
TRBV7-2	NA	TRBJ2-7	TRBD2	CASSLVSPPRTSGNDEQYF	TGTGCCAGCAGCTTAGTATCCCCACCGAGGACTAGCGGGAACGATGAGCAGTACTTC
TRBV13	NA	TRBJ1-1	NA	CASSAGPEAFF	TGTGCCAGCAGCGCGGGGCCCGAAGCTTTCTTT
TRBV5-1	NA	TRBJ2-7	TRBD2	CASSPGLAGGTTYEQYF	TGCGCCAGCAGCCCTGGACTAGCGGGAGGGACGACCTACGAGCAGTACTTC
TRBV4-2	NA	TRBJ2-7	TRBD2	CASSQEPSGTSYEQYF	TGTGCCAGCAGCCAAGAGCCTAGCGGAACCTCCTACGAGCAGTACTTC
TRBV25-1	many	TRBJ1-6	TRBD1	CASSRAGGRSPLHF	TGTGCCAGCAGTCGGGCAGGGGGTCGGTCACCCCTCCACTTT
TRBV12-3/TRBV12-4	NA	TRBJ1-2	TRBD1	CASSPAGTGVDGYTF	TGTGCCAGCAGTCCCGCCGGGACAGGGGTGGATGGCTACACCTTC
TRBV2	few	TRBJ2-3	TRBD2	CASREAGGTDTQYF	TGTGCCAGCAGGGAAGCGGGAGGGACAGATACGCAGTATTTT
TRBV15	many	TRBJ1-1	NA	CATSRDRGSGWNTEAFF	TGTGCCACCAGCAGAGACCGGGGCAGCGGATGGAACACTGAAGCTTTCTTT